These T cell receptor beta chains were read from a single sample in a study of a mutant IDH1 vaccine in newly diagnosed glioma. Profiling relied on immunoSEQ multiplex PCR, and the TCRdb table lists in-frame clones only, not all of them. The profile shows about 63,000 clones, around 82% of them singletons. Here the sequenced sample was peripheral blood mononuclear cells (PBMCs), taken from a glioma patient treated with radiotherapy, temozolomide or both. These receptors all stem from a woman aged 18-29 years with glioma. Some clones in this sample may be carry-over from other donors' samples. The CDR3 runs from the conserved cysteine through the conserved F or W. A row's size may be missing; if present it is once, few, many or a size class.

V	J	size	CDR3
TRBV2	TRBJ2-5	NA	CVSGTTQETQYF
TRBV5-6	TRBJ2-1	once	CATARGVWDNEQFF
TRBV29-1	TRBJ1-2	NA	CSVDLGPPNYGYTF
TRBV7-3	TRBJ2-7	NA	CASSLSARPQGEQYF
TRBV2	TRBJ2-2	NA	CASSATSGRSTGELFF
TRBV5-4	TRBJ2-7	NA	CASSAGTGSYEQYF
TRBV7-8	TRBJ1-1	NA	CASSLRTDLAREAFF
TRBV5-1	TRBJ2-1	NA	CASSLSGGTYNEQFF
TRBV4-2	TRBJ1-6	few	CASSQGINNSPLHF
TRBV2	TRBJ1-5	few	CASRQESNQPQHF
TRBV5-1	TRBJ2-7	NA	CASRALDSYEQYF
TRBV19	TRBJ1-1	NA	CASSTGRTLNTEAFF
TRBV29-1	TRBJ2-7	NA	CSVRGGSGSSYEQYF
TRBV5-5	TRBJ1-4	NA	CASSLGVRGLEEKLFF
TRBV6-5	TRBJ1-1	NA	CASSSTGTHFRAFF
TRBV7-9	TRBJ2-1	once	CASRIPGQGYNEQFF
TRBV5-1	TRBJ2-7	NA	CATSDPPSYEQYF
TRBV7-3	TRBJ2-2	NA	CASSRTSESGELFF
TRBV5-4	TRBJ1-2	NA	CASSLVSGGGGYTF
TRBV9	TRBJ2-7	NA	CASSVGQGTYEQYF
TRBV6-1	TRBJ1-2	once	CASSPGQRLYGYTF
TRBV9	TRBJ2-5	NA	CASSVAGAEETQYF
TRBV5-6	TRBJ2-1	NA	CASSWGSEQFF
TRBV29-1	TRBJ1-5	few	CSVTEYSNQPQHF
TRBV30	TRBJ2-7	NA	CAWRSGGYEQYF
TRBV30	TRBJ2-1	NA	CAWSVQGSGLSYNEQFF
TRBV25-1	TRBJ1-3	NA	CASSEVGRSGNTIYF
TRBV5-1	TRBJ2-7	NA	CASSLNFEGYEQYF
TRBV7-9	TRBJ2-5	NA	CASSPGVGRQTQYF
TRBV19	TRBJ1-3	few	CASSLPGGQGNTIYF
TRBV29-1	TRBJ2-3	NA	CSVEQGADTQYF
TRBV11-1	TRBJ2-7	NA	CASSGGVSSSYEQYF
TRBV6-1	TRBJ1-1	NA	CASTQRPEAFF